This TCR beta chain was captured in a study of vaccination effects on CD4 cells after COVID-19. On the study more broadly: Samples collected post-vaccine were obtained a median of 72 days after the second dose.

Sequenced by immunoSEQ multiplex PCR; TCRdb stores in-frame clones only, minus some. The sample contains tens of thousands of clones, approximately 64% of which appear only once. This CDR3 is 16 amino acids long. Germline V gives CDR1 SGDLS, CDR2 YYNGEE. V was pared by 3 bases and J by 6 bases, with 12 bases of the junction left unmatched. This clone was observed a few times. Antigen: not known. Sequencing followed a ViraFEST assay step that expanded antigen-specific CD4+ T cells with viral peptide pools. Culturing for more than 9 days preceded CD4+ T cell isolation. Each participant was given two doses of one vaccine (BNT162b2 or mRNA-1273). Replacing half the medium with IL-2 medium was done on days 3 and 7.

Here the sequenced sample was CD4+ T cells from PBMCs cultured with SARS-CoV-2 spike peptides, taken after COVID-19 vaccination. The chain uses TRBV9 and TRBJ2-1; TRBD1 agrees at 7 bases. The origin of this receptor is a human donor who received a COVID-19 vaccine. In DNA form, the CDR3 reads TGTGCCAGCAGCGGCGGACCGGGACAGTTAGGCAATGAGCAGTTCTTC. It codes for CASSGGPGQLGNEQFF.